This T cell receptor beta chain came from a study of identical twins. Study observations and caveats: Abundant beta clonotypes from cord blood bore fewer insertions; memory repertoires lacked this pattern. An excess of low generation probability was shown by twin-shared out-of-frame alpha sequences.

cDNA carried unique molecular identifiers, and a universal primer site was added by template switching. One entry per CDR3 protein results from TCRdb running MiXCR on the 5' RACE reads. The sample yields around 530,000 distinct CDR3 sequences, roughly 15% seen once. This clonotype was seen a handful of times. Its antigen is undetermined. The germline CDR1 and CDR2 sequences are DFQATT and SNEGSKA (reference sequence). Trimming removed 0 bases at V and 5 bases at J, with 13 bases between. CDR3 size: 14 residues. The same sample was also studied in work on yellow fever vaccine responses in identical twins.

The chain links TRBV20-1 to TRBJ1-1; D call uncertain. Sequenced input: CD4+ T cells sorted from blood. This receptor was obtained from a woman in her late teens or twenties in good health. CDR3 nucleotides: TGCAGTGCTAGAGATGGGAAGGGAGGGACTGAAGCTTTCTTT. This translates into CSARDGKGGTEAFF.